This is a list of T cell receptor beta chains from one sample in a study of cytomegalovirus exposure and HLA in healthy donors. The repertoire was sequenced with immunoSEQ multiplex PCR; TCRdb's copy has only in-frame clones and lacks some. The sample contains hundreds of thousands of clones, over 65% of which appear only once. Sample: PBMCs. The receptors stem from a man aged 40-49 years in good health and CMV-seronegative. Each CDR3 is given with its conserved first and last residue. D genes are given only for firm matches. Clone size is stated in some rows and not others, as once, few, many or a class when expanded.

>TRBJ2-7|-|TRBV7-2|TRBD1
TGTGCCAGCAGCTCTCGACAGGGGATTTACGAGCAGTACTTC
CASSSRQGIYEQYF
>TRBJ2-7|-|TRBV2|-
TGTGCCAGCAGATTCGGCGGGGTCACAAACTACGAGCAGTACTTC
CASRFGGVTNYEQYF
>TRBJ2-5|-|TRBV7-9|-
TGTGCCAGCAGCGCTTTACAGGGGGGGAAAGAGACCCAGTACTTC
CASSALQGGKETQYF
>TRBJ2-3|-|TRBV5-1|-
TGCGCCAGCAGTTCATTGGGGCGGAAGTTCACAGATACGCAGTATTTT
CASSSLGRKFTDTQYF
>TRBJ2-5|-|TRBV11-3|-
TGTGCCAGCAGCTCCCAGACCAGGGAGACCCAGTACTTC
CASSSQTRETQYF
>TRBJ2-2|-|TRBV7-9|TRBD1
TGTGCCAGCAGCTCGACAGGGGTTATTCCCGGGGAGCTGTTTTTT
CASSSTGVIPGELFF
>TRBJ2-7|once|TRBV6-5|-
TGTGCCAGCAGTTCCCAGACAGGGAGGAACGAGCAGTACTTC
CASSSQTGRNEQYF
>TRBJ2-3|few|TRBV10-3|TRBD2
TGTGCCACACTAGCGTTCACAGATACGCAGTATTTT
CATLAFTDTQYF
>TRBJ2-1|few|TRBV11-2|-
TGTGCCAGCAGCTTAGCCCCTTACAATGAGCAGTTCTTC
CASSLAPYNEQFF
>TRBJ2-3|-|TRBV5-1|TRBD1
TGCGCCAGCAGCTTGGCCGGGGGACAGGGGGCCACAGATACGCAGTATTTT
CASSLAGGQGATDTQYF
>TRBJ2-7|-|TRBV29-1|TRBD1
TGCAGCGTCGACAGGGGCTACGAGCAGTACTTC
CSVDRGYEQYF
>TRBJ2-1|-|TRBV29-1|-
TGCAGCGTTGAGAGGGTATATAATGAGCAGTTCTTC
CSVERVYNEQFF
>TRBJ1-2|-|TRBV6-5|-
TGTGCCAGCAGGCCAGGTGTAAGTGGTGGCTACACCTTC
CASRPGVSGGYTF
>TRBJ2-7|-|TRBV13|-
TGTGCCAGCAGCGCAGGGTCCAGAGAGGAGCAGTACTTC
CASSAGSREEQYF
>TRBJ1-3|few|TRBV9|TRBD1
TGTGCCAGCAGCCAATGGGACAGTAACGGAAACACCATATATTTT
CASSQWDSNGNTIYF
>TRBJ2-7|few|TRBV4-1|-
TGCGCCAGCAGCCCGATTACAGGGACCTACGAGCAGTACTTC
CASSPITGTYEQYF
>TRBJ2-1|-|TRBV9|TRBD2
TGTGCCAGCAGCGGTCGGTGGGGGGGAGACAATGAGCAGTTCTTC
CASSGRWGGDNEQFF
>TRBJ2-6|few|TRBV5-1|TRBD1
TGCGCCAGCAGCTTCCTCAGGGGGGGGGCCAACGTCCTGACTTTC
CASSFLRGGANVLTF
>TRBJ1-6|-|TRBV7-3|-
TGTGCCAGCAGCCAGACGGGGAATTCACCCCTCCACTTT
CASSQTGNSPLHF
>TRBJ2-1|-|TRBV6-1|TRBD1
TGTGCCAGCAGTGAAGTGAGTGACAGGGGTTTGGGTGAGCAGTTCTTC
CASSEVSDRGLGEQFF
>TRBJ1-2|-|TRBV6-5|-
TGTGCCAGCAGTTACTCGGCCGTTCAGGGCGGTGGCTACACCTTC
CASSYSAVQGGGYTF
>TRBJ1-2|-|TRBV28|TRBD1
TGTGCCAGCAGTGCACCGGGACAGACGAACTATGGCTACACCTTC
CASSAPGQTNYGYTF
>TRBJ2-5|-|TRBV7-3|-
TGTGCCAGCAGCTTACACAGACAAGAGACCCAGTACTTC
CASSLHRQETQYF
>TRBJ1-1|-|TRBV28|TRBD1
TGTGCCAGCAGTTCGCCGGACAGGGCTGAAGCTTTCTTT
CASSSPDRAEAFF
>TRBJ2-4|-|TRBV2|-
TGTGCCAGCAGCCCCATCGCATCCGGTGGCATTCAGTACTTC
CASSPIASGGIQYF
>TRBJ2-5|-|TRBV19|TRBD2
TGTGCCAGTTGTAGCGGGAGAGGTGAGACCCAGTACTTC
CASCSGRGETQYF
>TRBJ2-7|-|TRBV6-1|-
TGTGCCAGCAGAGACCCTGGAGGGACCTCCTACGAGCAGTACTTC
CASRDPGGTSYEQYF
>TRBJ2-2|few|TRBV7-2|TRBD1
TGTGCCAGCAGACTCAGACAGGGGTCCACCGGGGAGCTGTTTTTT
CASRLRQGSTGELFF
>TRBJ2-6|-|TRBV7-6|TRBD1
TGTGCCAGCAGCTCCCCCTACACAGGGGGTATAGGTGGGGCCAACGTCCTGACTTTC
CASSSPYTGGIGGANVLTF
>TRBJ2-1|-|TRBV7-3|-
TGTGCCAGCAGCTTTGTAGACACGGCCTACAATGAGCAGTTCTTC
CASSFVDTAYNEQFF
>TRBJ2-1|-|TRBV19|-
TGTGCCAGTAGTATAGGAGGCAGGGGTCTTGTTTACAATGAGCAGTTCTTC
CASSIGGRGLVYNEQFF
>TRBJ1-5|-|TRBV19|TRBD1
TGTGCCAGTAGTGTCCGGGACAGGACCTGGAATTTT
CASSVRDRTWNF
>TRBJ2-3|-|TRBV5-1|TRBD1
TGCGCCAGCACGGACAGGGGGCTCGGCACAGATACGCAGTATTTT
CASTDRGLGTDTQYF
>TRBJ2-7|-|TRBV6-1|TRBD2
TGTGCCAGCAGGTTAGCGGGACGGGGAGAGCAGTACTTC
CASRLAGRGEQYF
>TRBJ1-5|-|TRBV7-3|-
TGTGCCAGCAGCTTAATGATTCGGAGCAATCAGCCCCAGCATTTT
CASSLMIRSNQPQHF
>TRBJ2-2|few|TRBV9|TRBD2
TGTGCCAGCAGCGTAGGTAGCGGGAGAAGCACCGGGGAGCTGTTTTTT
CASSVGSGRSTGELFF
>TRBJ1-2|-|TRBV19|TRBD1
TGTGCCAGTAGTCCTGGATGGGGACAGGGAAACTATGGCTACACCTTC
CASSPGWGQGNYGYTF
>TRBJ2-1|-|TRBV29-1|-
TGCAGCGTTAAGACAGAATGGACGGGTGAGCAGTTCTTC
CSVKTEWTGEQFF
>TRBJ1-1|-|TRBV10-1|TRBD1
TGCGCCAGCAGCGCAGGGGGTGCAGACACTGAAGCTTTCTTT
CASSAGGADTEAFF
>TRBJ1-4|-|TRBV5-6|TRBD1
TGTGCCAGCAGAAAAACAGGGGGCGCCGGGGAAAAACTGTTTTTT
CASRKTGGAGEKLFF
>TRBJ2-1|-|TRBV29-1|-
TGCAGCGTTGGTAGGGGGACTACAAGGGATGAGCAGTTCTTC
CSVGRGTTRDEQFF
>TRBJ1-2|-|TRBV5-5|-
TGTGCCAGCAGCTTGCCCCCATCCTATGGCTACACCTTC
CASSLPPSYGYTF
>TRBJ2-7|-|TRBV27|-
TGTGCCAGCAGTTTATTAGGAGGGTACGAGCAGTACTTC
CASSLLGGYEQYF
>TRBJ2-5|-|TRBV7-2|TRBD2
TGTGCCAGCAGCGGATGGACTAGCGAGTACCAAGAGACCCAGTACTTC
CASSGWTSEYQETQYF